The present T cell receptor (beta chain) was sequenced within a study of OX40 agonist ivuxolimab in advanced cancers. The germline CDR1 and CDR2 sequences are MNHEY and SMNVEV (reference sequence). The CDR3 runs to 13 residues. V was clipped by 6 bases and J by 0 bases, with 7 bases between them. On this clone itself: What it binds is not known.

On cycle 4 day 1 and cycle 7 day 1, as well as at baseline, blood was sampled. Broader study findings: Clonal expansion by week 6 occurred in CD4+ and CD8+ blood T cells (at 0.1 to 3.0 mg/kg).

Using immunoSEQ multiplex PCR, the repertoire was profiled, and TCRdb retains in-frame clones only, with some absent. The sample lists 99,000 or so clones, approximately 93% seen once, with around 0.25% in the top ten. The TCR sequence derives from an adult with an advanced solid tumor such as melanoma, head and neck, liver or kidney cancer. This chain links TRBV27 with TRBJ2-3; a possible D gene is TRBD2 (5 bases). The material was CD4+ or CD8+ T cells sorted from blood, obtained in a trial of the OX40 agonist ivuxolimab. In DNA form, the CDR3 reads TGTGCCAGCAGACTAGGAAGCACAGATACGCAGTATTTT. Its protein product is CASRLGSTDTQYF.